This T cell receptor (beta chain) appears in the sequencing data of a study of T cells in Graves' hyperthyroidism and ophthalmopathy. This clonotype was recorded many times. Its antigen is not identified. V was pared by 4 bases and J by 3 bases, with 2 bases of the junction left unmatched. This CDR3 contains 14 residues. Germline V gene data show CDR1 as SEHNR and CDR2 as FQNEAQ (reference sequence). Findings and caveats of the study: Most thyroid-expanded clonotypes above 0.001 were also found in blood. Ophthalmopathy was separated from stable hyperthyroidism by a 13 V-J model.

Diagnosis rested on symptoms, serum thyroxine and TRAb, thyroid ultrasound, and orbital computed tomography. PBMCs were sourced from approximately 9 ml fresh peripheral blood. It was RNA transcripts that yielded the amplified TCR beta CDR3 regions. TCR CDR3 underwent first-round RT-PCR with the HTBI primer set. A single record per CDR3 protein comes from TCRdb applying MiXCR to the multiplex PCR reads. The sample has about half a million distinct CDR3 sequences, less than 25% seen once. The chain employs TRBV7-9 and TRBJ1-2; TRBD1 aligns across 10 bases. The TCR comes from a man aged 18 to 30 with Graves' hyperthyroidism. The material sequenced was blood. This CDR3 reads CASSSTGGDYGYTF. CDR3 coding DNA: TGTGCCAGCAGCTCGACAGGGGGCGACTATGGCTACACCTTC.